The 20 T cell receptor beta chains presented below share a single source sample, sequenced in a study of blood T cell repertoires in COVID-19 (dated by TCRdb to 2018 to 2020). Libraries were made using the immunoSEQ multiplex PCR assay. TCRdb limited this immuneACCESS table to in-frame rearrangements with V and J called. A share of clones is missing; checked studies link under half to unresolved V genes, and the rest is unexplained. Within this sample are about 61,000 clones, with about nine tenths of them counted one time only. Jointly, the top ten make up about a fifth of the sample. The sequencing input was peripheral blood. These receptors originate from a woman aged 45-59 years with active or convalescent COVID-19.

The rearrangement links TRBV2 to TRBJ1-2, with 9 bases identical to TRBD1. Germline V CDR1 and CDR2: SNHLY, FYNNEI. With V trimmed by 1 base and J by 2 bases, 2 bases remained unmatched. The CDR3 loop spans 15 amino acids. The CDR3 bases are TGTGCCAGCAGTGAAGGGACAGGGGTAAACTATGGCTACACCTTC. Residues: CASSEGTGVNYGYTF.

This chain links TRBV7-3 with TRBJ2-3; a possible D gene is TRBD1 (6 bases). Germline CDR1 reads SGHTA; CDR2 reads FQGTGA. Trimming removed 5 bases at V and 4 bases at J, with 16 bases between. This CDR3 contains 15 residues. Here the CDR3 reads CASSPTGNSADTQYF. CDR3 nucleotides: TGTGCCAGCAGCCCTACAGGGAATTCGGCAGATACGCAGTATTTT. Full variable domain (missing parts from reference TRBV7-3 and TRBJ2-3): GAGVSQTPSNKVTEKGKYVELRCDPISGHTALYWYRQSLGQGPEFLIYFQGTGAADDSGLPNDRFFAVRPEGSVSTLKIQRTERGDSAVYLCASSPTGNSADTQYFGPGTRLTVL.

The V gene is TRBV6-5, the J gene TRBJ2-7; 10 bases line up with TRBD2. After removal of 5 bases from V and 0 bases from J, the junction contained 4 bases not matched to a gene. Germline loops: CDR1 MNHEY, CDR2 SVGAGI. CDR3 size: 15 residues. Here the CDR3 reads CASSPGTSVSYEQYF. CDR3 bases: TGTGCCAGCAGTCCCGGGACTAGCGTCTCCTACGAGCAGTACTTC.

The chain is built from TRBV7-2 and TRBJ2-7; D gene unclear. The length of the CDR3 is 13 residues. V lost 4 bases to trimming and J lost 7 bases, with 14 bases between them. Germline V gene data show CDR1 as SGHTA and CDR2 as FQGNSA. As DNA, the CDR3 is TGTGCCAGCAGCTCCCAGTGGGTCGGGGAGCAGTACTTC. It specifies CASSSQWVGEQYF.

This clone appeared a single time. This chain uses TRBV5-6 with TRBJ2-7, with TRBD2 identical over 9 bases. There are 18 residues in the CDR3. The trim removed 1 base at V and 2 bases at J, leaving 13 bases unmatched. Germline V gene data show CDR1 as SGHDT and CDR2 as YYEEEE. CDR3 bases: TGTGCCAGCAGCTTGATGGGGCCGACTAGCGGCTTCACCTACGAGCAGTACTTC. Its protein product is CASSLMGPTSGFTYEQYF.

The CDR3 reads CASSLNTGLAQMADTQYF. CDR3 bases: TGTGCCAGCAGCTTAAATACGGGACTAGCCCAGATGGCAGATACGCAGTATTTT. The J gene is TRBJ2-3, the V gene TRBV7-3; 9 bases map to TRBD2. In germline, CDR1 is SGHTA, CDR2 FQGTGA. J was trimmed by 4 bases and V by 1 base; bases with no gene match: 12. This CDR3 contains 18 residues.

V is TRBV7-9 and J is TRBJ1-5; D might be TRBD1 (5 bases). This CDR3 has 16 residues. The V and J ends lost 5 bases and 6 bases respectively, with 20 bases between them. Germline CDR1 reads SEHNR; CDR2 reads FQNEAQ (reference sequence). CDR3 amino acids: CASSLGGGGSAQPQHF. CDR3 nucleotide sequence: TGTGCCAGCAGCCTAGGTGGGGGGGGTAGCGCTCAGCCCCAGCATTTT.

V gene TRBV5-1 combines with J gene TRBJ2-3, with 10 positions matching TRBD1. With 3 bases clipped from V and 4 bases from J, the junction kept 2 bases outside the gene matches. Germline values: CDR1 SGHRS, CDR2 YFSETQ. This CDR3 spans 14 amino acids. The CDR3 DNA reads TGCGCCAGCAGCTGGGACAGGGGAGCAGATACGCAGTATTTT. This sequence encodes CASSWDRGADTQYF.

This clone was seen a handful of times. V and J are TRBV13 and TRBJ2-5; tentative D call: TRBD1 (5 bases). V was clipped by 0 bases and J by 5 bases, with 10 bases between them. Germline values: CDR1 PRHDT, CDR2 FYEKMQ (reference sequence). The CDR3 runs 14 residues. This chain's CDR3 is CASSLGVAGETQYF. DNA for the CDR3: TGTGCCAGCAGCTTAGGGGTAGCAGGGGAGACCCAGTACTTC.

V and J are TRBV19 and TRBJ2-7; D unclear. The germline V and J ends were trimmed by 0 bases and 3 bases, with 6 bases remaining between them. CDR1 and CDR2 (germline): LNHDA, SQIVND (reference sequence). The CDR3 covers 13 residues. The CDR3 sequence is CASSIDPGYEQYF. DNA for the CDR3: TGTGCCAGTAGTATAGATCCGGGCTACGAGCAGTACTTC. The complete variable domain, with remaining parts taken from reference TRBV19 and TRBJ2-7, reads DGGITQSPKYLFRKEGQNVTLSCEQNLNHDAMYWYRQDPGQGLRLIYYSQIVNDFQKGDIAEGYSVSREKKESFPLTVTSAQKNPTAFYLCASSIDPGYEQYFGPGTRLTVT.

The V gene is TRBV28, the J gene TRBJ2-7; the D is unclear. V dropped 4 bases and J dropped 0 bases, with 22 bases sitting between them. The CDR3 runs 18 residues. Germline CDR1 reads MDHEN; CDR2 reads SYDVKM. The CDR3 loop reads CASSYQLAVRVDSYEQYF. The CDR3 DNA follows: TGTGCCAGCAGTTATCAGTTGGCTGTCCGGGTCGACTCCTACGAGCAGTACTTC.

A single count supports this clone. The V call is TRBV7-9, the J call TRBJ1-1; 9 nucleotides align to TRBD1. Trimming at V came to 1 base and at J to 2 bases, leaving 11 bases not matched to a gene. CDR1 and CDR2 (germline): SEHNR, FQNEAQ (reference sequence). This CDR3 is 18 amino acids long. CDR3 bases: TGTGCCAGCAGCTTAGTGTTGTTCGGGACAGGGCCAAACACTGAAGCTTTCTTT. It encodes CASSLVLFGTGPNTEAFF.

This clone was counted between two and nine times. The chain employs TRBV4-1 and TRBJ1-3; weak D call: TRBD1 (5 bases). Germline CDR1 is MGHRA and CDR2 is YSYEKL. The ends were cut back, 1 base at V and 7 bases at J, with 11 bases in the middle. This CDR3 spans 14 amino acids. CDR3 DNA sequence: TGCGCCAGCAGCCAAGGCCAGGGAACCAACACCATATATTTT. Translating gives CASSQGQGTNTIYF.

This sequence joins TRBV7-2 and TRBJ2-1; 10 bases are shared with TRBD2. With V trimmed by 2 bases and J by 8 bases, 15 bases remained unmatched. The CDR3 is 18 residues long. CDR1 is SGHTA and CDR2 is FQGNSA in the germline V gene. The CDR3 sequence: CASSLFSSGRALAYEQFF. The DNA of the CDR3 is TGTGCCAGCAGCTTATTCTCCAGCGGGAGGGCCTTGGCGTATGAGCAGTTCTTC.

This clone was recorded only once. DNA of the CDR3: TGTGCCAGTCTTAGCGGGATCACCGGGGAGCTGTTTTTT. Translated, it gives CASLSGITGELFF. The chain uses TRBV12-3 or TRBV12-4 and TRBJ2-2; 8 bases map to TRBD2. The CDR3 is 13 amino acids. Trimming took 9 bases from V and 4 from J; bases not matched to a gene: 4.

CDR3 region: CASSLDYASTYEQYF. The CDR3 nucleotides read TGTGCCAGCAGCTTAGATTATGCCAGTACCTACGAGCAGTACTTC. The V call is TRBV11-2, the J call TRBJ2-7; D is uncertain. The germline V gene encodes CDR1 SGHAT and CDR2 FQNNGV. The CDR3 has 15 amino acids. Trimming left V 0 bases short and J 2 bases short, with 11 bases between.

The chain recombines TRBV7-2 with TRBJ1-2; possible D gene TRBD1, 5 bases. The CDR3 is 16 residues long. Per germline, CDR1 SGHTA and CDR2 FQGNSA. V shed 4 bases and J shed 7 bases, with 22 bases lying between them. The CDR3 DNA follows: TGTGCCAGCAGCTCATCCGGGGGAACGCTGGCGGCTGGCTACACCTTC. This gives the protein CASSSSGGTLAAGYTF.

The chain combines TRBV25-1 with TRBJ2-7, with D uncertain. Germline CDR1 is MGHDK and CDR2 is SYGVNS. The germline V and J ends were trimmed by 2 bases and 3 bases, with 5 bases remaining between them. This CDR3 comprises 12 residues. CDR3 in DNA: TGTGCCAGCAGTGAAGGCAGCTACGAGCAGTACTTC. Protein sequence: CASSEGSYEQYF.

The V and J genes are TRBV9 and TRBJ2-1; TRBD2 matches 8 bases. Germline V gene data show CDR1 as SGDLS and CDR2 as YYNGEE. CDR3 length: 12 residues. The ends lost 10 bases at V and 4 bases at J; junction bases unmatched: 4. Here the CDR3 DNA reads TGTGCCTCTTCGGGGGGGTACAATGAGCAGTTCTTC. It specifies CASSGGYNEQFF.

This clone has just a few counts. As DNA, the CDR3 is TGTGCCAGCAGCTTTTCCGGGACAGTCAATCAGCCCCAGCATTTT. As protein: CASSFSGTVNQPQHF. The V gene is TRBV7-9, the J gene TRBJ1-5, with 7 bases aligning to TRBD1. V dropped 3 bases and J dropped 3; count of bases not matched to a gene: 5. The CDR3 has 15 residues. The germline V gene encodes CDR1 SEHNR and CDR2 FQNEAQ (reference sequence).